The present entry profiles one T cell receptor (beta chain) with its context. The source of the sample is a study of T cell responses to AZD1222 COVID-19 vaccine. V gave up 6 bases and J gave up 6 bases, with 12 bases separating them. There are 13 residues in the CDR3. Germline V gives CDR1 ENHRY, CDR2 SYGVKD. Pooling of second doses given at about 4 or about 12 weeks was done. The assay was immunoSEQ multiplex PCR, and TCRdb's table has in-frame clones only and misses some. The sample lists 150,000 to 200,000 clones, around 88% occurring once. The receptor was derived from an adult who received the AZD1222 COVID-19 vaccine. The chain is built from TRBV10-3 and TRBJ1-5; D is possibly TRBD1 (6 bases). Sample: peripheral blood, taken 28 days after the second AZD1222 dose. The DNA for the CDR3 is TGTGCCATCAGGGCAGGGGCCGGTCAGCCCCAGCATTTT. Amino acids: CAIRAGAGQPQHF.